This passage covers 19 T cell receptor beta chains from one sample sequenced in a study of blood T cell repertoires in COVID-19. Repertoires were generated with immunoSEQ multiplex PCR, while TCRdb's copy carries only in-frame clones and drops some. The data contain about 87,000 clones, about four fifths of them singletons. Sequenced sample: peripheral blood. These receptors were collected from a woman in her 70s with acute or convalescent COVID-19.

DNA for the CDR3: TGTGCCAGCGCAAGAAGGGGATTAGGGAATTCACCCCTCCACTTT. Its translation is CASARRGLGNSPLHF. This chain connects TRBV28 to TRBJ1-6, with a tentative D call TRBD1 (5 bases). The germline V gene has CDR1 MDHEN and CDR2 SYDVKM. The CDR3 is 15 residues long. V lost 8 bases and J lost 7, with 18 bases in between.

CDR3 sequence: CASSPEEATNEKLFF. CDR3 in DNA: TGTGCCAGCAGCCCCGAGGAGGCAACTAATGAAAAACTGTTTTTT. V is TRBV7-8 and J is TRBJ1-4; no firm D call. The CDR3 consists of 15 residues. CDR1 and CDR2 (germline): SGHVS, FQNEAQ. V was clipped by 5 bases and J by 0 bases, with 10 bases between them.

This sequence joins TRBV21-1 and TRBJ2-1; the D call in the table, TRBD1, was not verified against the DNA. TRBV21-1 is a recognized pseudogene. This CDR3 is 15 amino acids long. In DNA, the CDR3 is TGTGCCAGCAGCGTTGTAGGACACGGTGGGAATGAGCAGTTCTTC. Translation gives CASSVVGHGGNEQFF.

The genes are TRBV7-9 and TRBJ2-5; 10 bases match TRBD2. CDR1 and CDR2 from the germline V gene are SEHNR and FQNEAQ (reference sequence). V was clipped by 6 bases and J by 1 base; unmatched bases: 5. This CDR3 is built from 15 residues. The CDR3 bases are TGTGCCAGCAGAAGGTCTAGCGGGGGCCAAGAGACCCAGTACTTC. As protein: CASRRSSGGQETQYF.

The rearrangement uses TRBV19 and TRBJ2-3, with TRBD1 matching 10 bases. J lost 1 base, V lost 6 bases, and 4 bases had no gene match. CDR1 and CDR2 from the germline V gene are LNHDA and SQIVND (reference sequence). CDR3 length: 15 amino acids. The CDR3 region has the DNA TGTGCCAGTAGAAAGGACAGGGGGGGCACAGATACGCAGTATTTT. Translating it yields CASRKDRGGTDTQYF.

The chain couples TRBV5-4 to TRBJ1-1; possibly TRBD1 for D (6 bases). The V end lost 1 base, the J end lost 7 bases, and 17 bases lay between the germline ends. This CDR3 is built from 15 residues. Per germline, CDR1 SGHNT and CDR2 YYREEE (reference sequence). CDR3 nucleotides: TGTGCCAGCAGCTTGTCGGTTCGGGGGGCAGATGAAGCTTTCTTT. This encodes CASSLSVRGADEAFF. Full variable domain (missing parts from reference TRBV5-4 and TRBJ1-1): ETGVTQSPTHLIKTRGQQVTLRCSSQSGHNTVSWYQQALGQGPQFIFQYYREEENGRGNFPPRFSGLQFPNYSSELNVNALELDDSALYLCASSLSVRGADEAFFGQGTRLTVV.

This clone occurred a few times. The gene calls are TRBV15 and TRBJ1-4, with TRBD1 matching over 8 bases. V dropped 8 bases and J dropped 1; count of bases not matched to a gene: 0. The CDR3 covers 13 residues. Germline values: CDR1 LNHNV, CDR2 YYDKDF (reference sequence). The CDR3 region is CATDRGTNEKLFF. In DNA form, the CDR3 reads TGTGCCACCGACAGGGGAACTAATGAAAAACTGTTTTTT.

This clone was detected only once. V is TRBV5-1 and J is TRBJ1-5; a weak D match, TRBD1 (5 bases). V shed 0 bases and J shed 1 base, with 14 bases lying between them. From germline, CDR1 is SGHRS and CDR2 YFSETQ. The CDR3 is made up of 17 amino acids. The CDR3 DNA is TGCGCCAGCAGCTTGGGGGACTCTTCTGAAAGCAATCAGCCCCAGCATTTT. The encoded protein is CASSLGDSSESNQPQHF.

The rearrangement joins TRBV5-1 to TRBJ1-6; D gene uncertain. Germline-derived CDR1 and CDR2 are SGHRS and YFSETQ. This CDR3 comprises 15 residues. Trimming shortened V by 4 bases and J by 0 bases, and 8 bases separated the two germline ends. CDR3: CASSVDFSYNSPLHF. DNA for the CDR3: TGCGCCAGCAGCGTAGACTTCTCCTATAATTCACCCCTCCACTTT.

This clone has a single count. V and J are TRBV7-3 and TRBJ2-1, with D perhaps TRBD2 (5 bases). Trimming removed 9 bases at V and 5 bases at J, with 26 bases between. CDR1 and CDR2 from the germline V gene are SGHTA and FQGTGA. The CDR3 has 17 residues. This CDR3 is CASAREGPYRDDNEQFF. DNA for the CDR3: TGTGCCAGTGCCCGCGAAGGGCCATACCGGGATGACAATGAGCAGTTCTTC.

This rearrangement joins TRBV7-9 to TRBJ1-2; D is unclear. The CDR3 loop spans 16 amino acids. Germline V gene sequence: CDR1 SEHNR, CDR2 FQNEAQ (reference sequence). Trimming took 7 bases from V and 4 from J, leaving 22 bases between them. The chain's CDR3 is CASTTSIGVIVYGYTF. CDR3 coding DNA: TGTGCCAGCACTACCTCGATCGGGGTCATCGTCTATGGCTACACCTTC.

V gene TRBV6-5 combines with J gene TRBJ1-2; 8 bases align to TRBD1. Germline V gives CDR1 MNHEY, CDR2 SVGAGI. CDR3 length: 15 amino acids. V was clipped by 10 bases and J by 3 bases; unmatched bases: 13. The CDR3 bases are TGTGCCACCAAAGAGGGCAGGGGGCCTTACTATGGCTACACCTTC. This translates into CATKEGRGPYYGYTF.

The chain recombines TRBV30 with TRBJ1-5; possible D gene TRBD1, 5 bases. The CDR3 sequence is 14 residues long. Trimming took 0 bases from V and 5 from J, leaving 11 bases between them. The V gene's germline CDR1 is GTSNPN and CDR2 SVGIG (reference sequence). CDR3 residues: CAWSVGQGYQPQHF. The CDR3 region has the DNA TGTGCCTGGAGTGTAGGTCAGGGCTATCAGCCCCAGCATTTT.

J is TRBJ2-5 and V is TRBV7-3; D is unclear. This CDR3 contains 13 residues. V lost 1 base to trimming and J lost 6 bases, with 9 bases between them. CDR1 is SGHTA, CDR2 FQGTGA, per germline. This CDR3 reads CASSLNTRKTQYF. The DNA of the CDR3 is TGTGCCAGCAGCTTAAACACCAGGAAGACCCAGTACTTC.

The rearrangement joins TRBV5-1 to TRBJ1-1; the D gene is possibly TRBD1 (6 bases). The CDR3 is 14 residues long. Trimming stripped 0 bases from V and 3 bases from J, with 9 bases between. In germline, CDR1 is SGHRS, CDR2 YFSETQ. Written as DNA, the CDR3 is TGCGCCAGCAGCTTGGAACAGGGTCACACTGAAGCTTTCTTT. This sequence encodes CASSLEQGHTEAFF.

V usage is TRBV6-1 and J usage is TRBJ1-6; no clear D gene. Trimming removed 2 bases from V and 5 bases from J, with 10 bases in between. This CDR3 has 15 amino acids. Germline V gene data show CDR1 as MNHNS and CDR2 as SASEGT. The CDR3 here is CASSELGSNNSPLHF. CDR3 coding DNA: TGTGCCAGCAGTGAACTGGGCTCGAATAATTCACCCCTCCACTTT.

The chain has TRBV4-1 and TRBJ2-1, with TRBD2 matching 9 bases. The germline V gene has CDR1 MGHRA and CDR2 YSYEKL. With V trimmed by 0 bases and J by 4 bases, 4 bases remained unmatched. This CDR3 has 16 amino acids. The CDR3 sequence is CASSQDVAGGYNEQFF. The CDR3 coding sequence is TGCGCCAGCAGCCAAGATGTGGCGGGGGGGTACAATGAGCAGTTCTTC.

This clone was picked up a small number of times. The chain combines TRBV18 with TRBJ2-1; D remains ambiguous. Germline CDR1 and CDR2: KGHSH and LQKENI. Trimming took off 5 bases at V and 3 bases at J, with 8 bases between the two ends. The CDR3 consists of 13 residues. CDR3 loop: CASSSKLYNEQFF. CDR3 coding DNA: TGTGCCAGCTCATCCAAACTCTACAATGAGCAGTTCTTC.

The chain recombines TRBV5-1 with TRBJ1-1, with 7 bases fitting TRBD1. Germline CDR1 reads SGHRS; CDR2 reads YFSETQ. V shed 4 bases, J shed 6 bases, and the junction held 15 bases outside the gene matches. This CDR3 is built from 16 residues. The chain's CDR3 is CASSVTGFVFRAEAFF. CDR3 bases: TGCGCCAGCAGCGTGACAGGGTTTGTTTTTCGGGCTGAAGCTTTCTTT. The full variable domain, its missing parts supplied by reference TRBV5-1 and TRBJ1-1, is KAGVTQTPRYLIKTRGQQVTLSCSPISGHRSVSWYQQTPGQGLQFLFEYFSETQRNKGNFPGRFSGRQFSNSRSEMNVSTLELGDSALYLCASSVTGFVFRAEAFFGQGTRLTVV.